The sequence of this T cell receptor beta chain was determined in a study of cytomegalovirus exposure and HLA in healthy donors. Findings and caveats of the study: Presence/absence analyses rested on an assumption that sequencing depth was roughly uniform across donors. Among donors in an Asian-associated ancestry cluster, a later analysis reportedly found fewer N-insertions than the roughly 670-donor mean. What a later analysis showed was that several of the most significant clusters appeared linked to common viral pathogens. A classifier reportedly called cytomegalovirus status with high sensitivity and specificity.

The PCR was carried out with 60 Vbeta primers and 13 Jbeta primers. Here immunoSEQ multiplex PCR was the method, and the copy in TCRdb shows in-frame clones only, minus some. This listing includes about 48,000 clones. Per the germline V gene, CDR1 is GTSNPN and CDR2 is SVGIG (reference sequence). The CDR3 has 12 amino acids. Turning to this clone: Its antigen is still unknown. At one end the junction does not follow the germline gene, possibly because of a read error.

The source is a woman between 35 and 50 years old in good health and CMV-seronegative. The V call is TRBV30, the J call TRBJ2-5; D not resolved. Sequencing used PBMCs. The CDR3 region has the DNA TGTGCCTGGAGTCCTACCCAAGAGAACCAGTACTTC. It yields the protein CAWSPTQENQYF.